Listed below are T cell receptor beta chains from one sample, sequenced in a study of T-cell reconstitution after alpha-beta-depleted transplantation in children. TCRdb fed the PCR reads into MiXCR, producing one record per CDR3 protein. This table holds just under 550,000 distinct CDR3 sequences, about a sixth found once. Specimen: PBMCs from the stem cell graft donor, collected from the stem cell graft. These receptors all stem from a human donor who donated a stem cell graft to a child with acute lymphoblastic leukemia. Both conserved end residues are part of each CDR3. The order of the fields is CDR3 DNA, CDR3 protein, D gene, J gene, V gene, clone size. The D gene is left open where the match is weak. Only some rows state a clone size, as once, few, many or a class for expanded clones.

CDR3nt: TGTGCCAGCAGTTTAATGGCCCGAAACGAGCAGTACTTC
CDR3aa: CASSLMARNEQYF
d_gene: NA
j_gene: TRBJ2-7
v_gene: TRBV28
abundance: NA

CDR3nt: TGCGCCAGCAGACAAGAAGCGGATGAGCAGTTCTTC
CDR3aa: CASRQEADEQFF
d_gene: NA
j_gene: TRBJ2-1
v_gene: TRBV5-1
abundance: NA

CDR3nt: TGCAGTGCTAGAGTAGGGACAGGGGGAGATCAGCCCCAGCATTTT
CDR3aa: CSARVGTGGDQPQHF
d_gene: TRBD1
j_gene: TRBJ1-5
v_gene: TRBV20-1
abundance: few

CDR3nt: TGCGCCAGCCGATCTACTAGCTTCCGCACAGATACGCAGTATTTT
CDR3aa: CASRSTSFRTDTQYF
d_gene: NA
j_gene: TRBJ2-3
v_gene: TRBV5-1
abundance: NA

CDR3nt: TGCAGCAGTAGGGCATTGGGGGGGAACACCGGGGAGCTGTTTTTT
CDR3aa: CSSRALGGNTGELFF
d_gene: NA
j_gene: TRBJ2-2
v_gene: TRBV29-1
abundance: NA

CDR3nt: TGTGCCAGCAGTTTCTCGGGGACAGGAGCCACCGGGGAGCTGTTTTTT
CDR3aa: CASSFSGTGATGELFF
d_gene: TRBD1
j_gene: TRBJ2-2
v_gene: TRBV12-3/TRBV12-4
abundance: few

CDR3nt: TGCGCCAGCAGCGTACGCAGGGGGACCACTGAAGCTTTCTTT
CDR3aa: CASSVRRGTTEAFF
d_gene: TRBD1
j_gene: TRBJ1-1
v_gene: TRBV5-1
abundance: few

CDR3nt: TGTGCCACCAGTGGCCCCGGGACCGGTGATAACAATGAGCAGTTCTTC
CDR3aa: CATSGPGTGDNNEQFF
d_gene: NA
j_gene: TRBJ2-1
v_gene: TRBV24-1
abundance: few

CDR3nt: TGCGCCAGCAGCTTGGATCTCCTAGCGGGCTCTTACAATGAGCAGTTCTTC
CDR3aa: CASSLDLLAGSYNEQFF
d_gene: TRBD2
j_gene: TRBJ2-1
v_gene: TRBV5-1
abundance: medium-sized

CDR3nt: TGCGCCAGCAGACCGGGACCGGGACAGCGCCCCTACGAGCAGTACTTC
CDR3aa: CASRPGPGQRPYEQYF
d_gene: TRBD1
j_gene: TRBJ2-7
v_gene: TRBV5-1
abundance: NA

CDR3nt: TGTGCCAGCAGTCTTACAGGGGTTCATGGCTACACCTTC
CDR3aa: CASSLTGVHGYTF
d_gene: TRBD1
j_gene: TRBJ1-2
v_gene: TRBV12-3/TRBV12-4
abundance: few

CDR3nt: TGCAGTGCTAGGCGGGAGGGCCTATACGAGCAGTACTTC
CDR3aa: CSARREGLYEQYF
d_gene: TRBD2
j_gene: TRBJ2-7
v_gene: TRBV20-1
abundance: few

CDR3nt: TGTGCCACCAGTGATGCGGGGGGCACTGAAGCTTTCTTT
CDR3aa: CATSDAGGTEAFF
d_gene: NA
j_gene: TRBJ1-1
v_gene: TRBV24-1
abundance: few

CDR3nt: TGCGCAGAAGGGGGCCTGCGTTACGAGCAGTACTTC
CDR3aa: CAEGGLRYEQYF
d_gene: TRBD1
j_gene: TRBJ2-7
v_gene: TRBV2
abundance: NA

CDR3nt: TGCGCCAGCAGCTTCGATGGGCTTCCCGGGGCCAACGTCCTGACTTTC
CDR3aa: CASSFDGLPGANVLTF
d_gene: NA
j_gene: TRBJ2-6
v_gene: TRBV5-1
abundance: NA